This T cell receptor (beta chain) is from a study of metastatic and nonmetastatic thyroid tumors. General study findings and limits: In both blood and tumor samples, TCR beta diversity was reported significantly higher for malignant than benign nodules.

All patients were untreated before thyroid surgery. In the original workflow: A classifier of distant metastasis in papillary thyroid cancer was built from CDR3 differences (across clinicopathological groups). TCRdb used MiXCR to call clones anew from the PCR reads. TCRdb's processing, not the authors', yielded these V and J calls. This sample has 39,000 or so clones; around 20% occur once, and the top ten carry around 17%. This clone was observed many times. Its antigen is still unknown. Sequenced material: blood. This receptor was obtained from a female donor with papillary thyroid cancer or a benign thyroid nodule (not recorded which). Some clones in this sample may be carry-over from other donors' samples.

In DNA form, the CDR3 reads TGTGCCACCATGCAGGGCGGGAGGGACGAGCAGTACTTC. Translated: CATMQGGRDEQYF. The V call is TRBV28, the J call TRBJ2-7; TRBD2 matches 9 bases. The CDR3 is 13 amino acids. After removal of 10 bases from V and 5 bases from J, the junction contained 9 bases not matched to a gene. CDR1 and CDR2 from the germline V gene are MDHEN and SYDVKM.